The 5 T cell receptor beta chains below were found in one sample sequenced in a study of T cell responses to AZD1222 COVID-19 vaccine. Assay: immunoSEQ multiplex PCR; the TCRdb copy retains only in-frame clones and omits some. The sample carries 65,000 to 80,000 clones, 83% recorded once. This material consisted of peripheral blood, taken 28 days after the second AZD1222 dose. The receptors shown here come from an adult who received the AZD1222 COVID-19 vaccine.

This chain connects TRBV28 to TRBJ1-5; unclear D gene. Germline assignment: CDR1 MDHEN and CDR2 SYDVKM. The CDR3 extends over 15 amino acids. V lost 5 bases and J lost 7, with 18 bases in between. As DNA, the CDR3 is TGTGCCAGCAGTGTGCGCGGGGAGATTGGACAGCCCCAGCATTTT. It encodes CASSVRGEIGQPQHF.

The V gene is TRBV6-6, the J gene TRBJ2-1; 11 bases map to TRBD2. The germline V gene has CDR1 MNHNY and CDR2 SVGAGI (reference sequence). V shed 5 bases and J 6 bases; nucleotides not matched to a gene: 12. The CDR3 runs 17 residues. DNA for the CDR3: TGTGCCAGCAGTCGGGCTAGCGGGAGGTGGTCTGGCAATGAGCAGTTCTTC. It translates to CASSRASGRWSGNEQFF.

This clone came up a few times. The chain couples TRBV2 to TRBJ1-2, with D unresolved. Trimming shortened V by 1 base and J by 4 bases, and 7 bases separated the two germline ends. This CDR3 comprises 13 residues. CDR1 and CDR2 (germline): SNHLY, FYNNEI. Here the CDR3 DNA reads TGTGCCAGCAGTGAAGAAACGGTCTATGGCTACACCTTC. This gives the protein CASSEETVYGYTF. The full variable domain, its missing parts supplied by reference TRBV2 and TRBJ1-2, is EPEVTQTPSHQVTQMGQEVILRCVPISNHLYFYWYRQILGQKVEFLVSFYNNEISEKSEIFDDQFSVERPDGSNFTLKIRSTKLEDSAMYFCASSEETVYGYTFGSGTRLTVV.

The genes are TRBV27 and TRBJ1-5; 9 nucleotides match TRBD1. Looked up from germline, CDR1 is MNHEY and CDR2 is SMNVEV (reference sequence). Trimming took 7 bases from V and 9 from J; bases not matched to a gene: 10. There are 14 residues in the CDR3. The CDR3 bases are TGTGCCAGCAACAATGACAGGGGGGCGGGGCCCCAGCATTTT. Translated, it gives CASNNDRGAGPQHF.

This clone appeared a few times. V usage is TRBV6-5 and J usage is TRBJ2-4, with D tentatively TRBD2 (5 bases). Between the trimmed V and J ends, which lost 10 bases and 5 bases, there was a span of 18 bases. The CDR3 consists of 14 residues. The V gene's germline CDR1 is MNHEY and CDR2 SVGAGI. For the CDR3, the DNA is TGTGCCACCTCCTCGGCCCCAGCGGAAAACATTCAGTACTTC. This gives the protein CATSSAPAENIQYF.